This T cell receptor beta chain was obtained from a study of T cells in Graves' hyperthyroidism and ophthalmopathy. Findings of the study overall: Most thyroid clonotypes that were expanded above 0.001 also turned up in blood.

The germline gives CDR1 DFQATT, CDR2 SNEGSKA (reference sequence). The CDR3 covers 12 residues. V was shortened by 6 bases and J by 6 bases, with 12 bases between the two germline ends. Amplified TCR beta CDR3 regions came from RNA transcripts. The study used the HTBI primer set for a first-round RT-PCR of the TCR CDR3. TCRdb ran MiXCR on the multiplex PCR reads and lists one entry per CDR3 protein. The sample shows 300,000 to 450,000 distinct CDR3 sequences, approximately 15% of them seen only once. A sample of blood taken at first hyperthyroidism diagnosis preceded any ophthalmopathy symptoms. This clonotype was counted many times. Its cognate antigen is unknown.

The sequencing input was blood. The rearrangement uses TRBV20-1 and TRBJ1-5; a weak D match, TRBD1 (6 bases). This TCR was sampled from a man between 25 and 39 years old with Graves' hyperthyroidism that later progressed to Graves' ophthalmopathy. The CDR3 is CSAREGVQPQHF. The CDR3 DNA reads TGCAGTGCCCGAGAGGGGGTTCAGCCCCAGCATTTT.